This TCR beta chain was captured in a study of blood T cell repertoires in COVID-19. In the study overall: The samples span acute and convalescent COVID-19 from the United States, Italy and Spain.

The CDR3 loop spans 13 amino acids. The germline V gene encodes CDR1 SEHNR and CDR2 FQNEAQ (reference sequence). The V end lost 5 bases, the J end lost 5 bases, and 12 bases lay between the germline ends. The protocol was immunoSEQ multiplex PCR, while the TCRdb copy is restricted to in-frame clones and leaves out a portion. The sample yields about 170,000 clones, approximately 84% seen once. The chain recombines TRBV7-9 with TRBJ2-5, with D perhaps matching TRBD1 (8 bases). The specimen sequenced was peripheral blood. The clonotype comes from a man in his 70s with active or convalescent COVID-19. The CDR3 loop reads CASSGQGGETQYF. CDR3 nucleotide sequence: TGTGCCAGCAGCGGACAGGGAGGGGAGACCCAGTACTTC.